Below are 10 T cell receptor beta chains sequenced from a single sample in a study of early T cells in non-severe SARS-CoV-2 infection (dated by TCRdb to the early 2020s). Libraries were built with 5' RACE. This sample was sequenced with a NextSeq 500. TCRdb took the public reads, trimmed them with fastp at Q25, ran MiXCR for clone calling and kept in-frame beta chains. One record per CDR3 amino acid sequence lists the most common genes and DNA. The sample data list 90,000 to 130,000 distinct CDR3 sequences, and about 12% of these were observed just once. The ten most abundant clones make up 3% to 4.5% of the sample. This material consisted of whole blood, taken at baseline. These receptors all stem from an adult who was a healthcare worker with PCR-confirmed SARS-CoV-2 infection or an uninfected control (not recorded which).

This clonotype was observed a few times. This chain uses TRBV28 with TRBJ2-1; D unresolved. The ends were cut back, 2 bases at V and 5 bases at J, with 13 bases in the middle. This CDR3 comprises 15 residues. From germline, CDR1 is MDHEN and CDR2 SYDVKM. DNA for the CDR3: TGTGCCAGCAGTTTAACCCCTTGGGTGAACAATGAGCAGTTCTTC. Protein product: CASSLTPWVNNEQFF.

The CDR3: CASSHKRDQWGTDTQYF. CDR3 DNA: TGTGCCAGCAGTCATAAACGGGACCAGTGGGGCACAGATACGCAGTATTTT. The rearrangement joins TRBV6-5 to TRBJ2-3; D tentatively reads TRBD1 or TRBD2 (5 bases each). CDR1 and CDR2 (germline): MNHEY, SVGAGI. The V gene lost 5 bases and the J gene lost 1 base, with 19 bases spanning the gap. This CDR3 is 17 amino acids long.

The chain carries TRBV12-3 or TRBV12-4 and TRBJ2-7; 8 bases are a match to TRBD1. V shed 5 bases and J 2 bases; nucleotides not matched to a gene: 11. The CDR3 contains 16 residues. This chain's CDR3 is CASSPGTGPGPYEQYF. The CDR3 DNA sequence: TGTGCCAGCAGTCCCGGGACAGGTCCGGGCCCCTACGAGCAGTACTTC.

This chain links TRBV6-5 with TRBJ1-1; a weak D match, TRBD1 (5 bases). Germline values: CDR1 MNHEY, CDR2 SVGAGI. CDR3 length: 14 amino acids. V was pared by 4 bases and J by 1 base, with 10 bases between. The CDR3 DNA sequence: TGTGCCAGCAGTTCCAGGGACTGGAACACTGAAGCTTTCTTT. Protein product: CASSSRDWNTEAFF.

In this sample, this clonotype turned up many times. The chain uses TRBV12-3 or TRBV12-4 and TRBJ2-5, with 8 bases lining up with TRBD1. V lost 6 bases to trimming and J lost 1 base; unmatched junction nucleotides: 10. The CDR3 runs 16 residues. In DNA form, the CDR3 reads TGTGCCAGCAGCCGGACAGGGTCTGGGGCCCAAGAGACCCAGTACTTC. It translates to CASSRTGSGAQETQYF.

The J gene is TRBJ2-5, the V gene TRBV20-1; D might be TRBD1 or TRBD2, each matching 5 bases. V was clipped by 3 bases and J by 5 bases, with 10 bases between them. The CDR3 sequence is 12 residues long. The germline V gene has CDR1 DFQATT and CDR2 SNEGSKA (reference sequence). Here the CDR3 reads CSASSRGETQYF. The CDR3 bases are TGCAGTGCTAGTTCGAGGGGTGAGACCCAGTACTTC.

In its sample, this clonotype was seen a few times. The chain combines TRBV10-3 with TRBJ1-3; D may be TRBD1 (5 bases). The CDR3 is made up of 15 amino acids. With 10 bases removed from V and 4 bases from J, the gap between germline ends came to 20 bases. Germline V gene sequence: CDR1 ENHRY, CDR2 SYGVKD. CDR3 residues: CATAGHSGPGNTIYF. DNA of the CDR3: TGTGCCACCGCCGGACACTCGGGCCCCGGAAACACCATATATTTT.

This clonotype was recorded many times. The chain has TRBV7-9 and TRBJ2-3; D unclear. Between the trimmed V and J ends, which lost 6 bases and 1 base, there was a span of 2 bases. Germline CDR1 reads SEHNR; CDR2 reads FQNEAQ (reference sequence). This CDR3 region has 11 residues. CDR3 sequence (DNA): TGTGCCAGCAGTCGCACAGATACGCAGTATTTT. This gives the protein CASSRTDTQYF. The whole variable domain, remainder taken from reference TRBV7-9 and TRBJ2-3, is DTGVSQNPRHKITKRGQNVTFRCDPISEHNRLYWYRQTLGQGPEFLTYFQNEAQLEKSRLLSDRFSAERPKGSFSTLEIQRTEQGDSAMYLCASSRTDTQYFGPGTRLTVL.

This clonotype was counted only a few times. The CDR3 DNA sequence: TGTGCCAGCAGCTCGACCGGGACTCGTATCACCGGGGAGCTGTTTTTT. Protein sequence: CASSSTGTRITGELFF. This chain connects TRBV5-4 to TRBJ2-2; D is perhaps TRBD2 (6 bases). CDR1 is SGHNT, CDR2 YYREEE, per germline (reference sequence). Trimming took 3 bases from V and 4 from J, leaving 16 bases between them. The CDR3 totals 16 residues.

The chain has TRBV9 and TRBJ2-5; possible D gene TRBD2, 5 bases. This CDR3 has 15 amino acids. Germline CDR1 reads SGDLS; CDR2 reads YYNGEE. The V end was cut by 0 bases, the J end by 4 bases, with 13 bases between. CDR3 bases: TGTGCCAGCAGCGTAGGGGCGAGGGATCGAGAGACCCAGTACTTC. Translating it yields CASSVGARDRETQYF.